These T cell receptor beta chains were read from a single sample in a study. TCRdb re-called the RT-PCR reads with MiXCR, one entry per CDR3 protein. The sample gives around 700,000 distinct CDR3 sequences, approximately 15% of which show up once; 3.6% is in the top ten. Sequencing used memory CD4+ T cells from blood. The receptors originated from a female donor in good health, serving as a healthy control. The CDR3 runs from the conserved cysteine through the conserved F or W. The order of the fields is CDR3 length, V gene, J gene, D gene, clone size, CDR3 protein, CDR3 DNA. The D gene is left open where the match is weak. Clone size is stated in some rows and not others, as once, few, many or a class when expanded.

13,TRBV30,TRBJ2-1,.,.,CAWSARAPNEQFF,TGTGCCTGGAGTGCCCGAGCTCCGAATGAGCAGTTCTTC
12,TRBV20-1,TRBJ1-1,.,few,CSAPKGDTEAFF,TGCAGTGCCCCTAAAGGGGACACTGAAGCTTTCTTT
15,TRBV12-3/TRBV12-4,TRBJ2-7,TRBD2,few,CASRRLAGHTYEQYF,TGTGCCAGCAGGCGACTAGCGGGTCACACCTACGAGCAGTACTTC
16,TRBV6-2/TRBV6-3,TRBJ2-3,TRBD2,.,CASSWRLAGGTDTQYF,TGTGCCAGCAGTTGGAGACTAGCGGGAGGGACAGATACGCAGTATTTT
14,TRBV6-1,TRBJ2-3,.,few,CASSEAGNTDTQYF,TGTGCCAGCAGTGAAGCGGGTAACACAGATACGCAGTATTTT
16,TRBV9,TRBJ2-1,TRBD2,many,CASRPTGTSGVNEQFF,TGTGCCAGCAGGCCTACCGGGACTAGCGGTGTCAATGAGCAGTTCTTC
14,TRBV29-1,TRBJ2-5,TRBD2,once,CSAPGGSLQENQYF,TGCAGCGCCCCGGGGGGGAGTCTCCAAGAGAACCAGTACTTC
13,TRBV27,TRBJ2-7,.,many,CASAGTALNKQYF,TGTGCCAGTGCCGGGACTGCGCTTAATAAGCAGTACTTC
15,TRBV5-8,TRBJ2-1,TRBD2,.,CASSYGWREGHHEFF,TGTGCCAGCAGCTATGGATGGCGGGAGGGCCATCACGAGTTCTTC
18,TRBV9,TRBJ2-1,TRBD2,many,CASSVGSSGGSPYNEQFF,TGTGCCAGCAGCGTAGGAAGTTCGGGCGGGAGTCCTTACAATGAGCAGTTCTTC
14,TRBV20-1,TRBJ2-7,TRBD1,.,CSAWMGQGVYEQYF,TGCAGTGCGTGGATGGGACAGGGGGTCTACGAGCAGTACTTC
15,TRBV7-2,TRBJ2-7,.,.,CASSPWAGLDNEQYF,TGTGCCAGCAGCCCCTGGGCTGGACTCGACAATGAGCAGTACTTC
13,TRBV7-2,TRBJ1-1,TRBD1,.,CASEGQGRSEAFF,TGTGCCAGCGAGGGACAGGGACGATCTGAAGCTTTCTTT
14,TRBV13,TRBJ2-3,TRBD1,.,CASSARQGSDTQYF,TGTGCCAGCAGCGCCCGACAGGGGTCAGATACGCAGTATTTT
18,TRBV5-1,TRBJ2-1,TRBD1,.,CASSYLFTGTGLTNEQFF,TGCGCCAGCAGCTATTTATTTACCGGGACAGGGTTGACGAATGAGCAGTTCTTC
16,TRBV27,TRBJ2-3,TRBD2,many,CASSGPSGSSPDTQYF,TGTGCCAGCAGTGGACCTAGCGGGAGTTCCCCAGATACGCAGTATTTT
15,TRBV20-1,TRBJ2-3,TRBD2,many,CSARLGGGAKDTQYF,TGCAGTGCACGGTTGGGCGGGGGGGCTAAAGATACGCAGTATTTT
13,TRBV10-3,TRBJ1-5,TRBD1,many,CAIGDRDGQPQHF,TGTGCCATCGGGGACAGGGACGGTCAGCCCCAGCATTTT
16,TRBV5-4,TRBJ2-2,TRBD1,.,CASSLGQGATAGELFF,TGTGCCAGCAGCTTGGGTCAGGGGGCGACGGCCGGGGAGCTGTTTTTT
14,TRBV3-1,TRBJ2-2,.,few,CASSQRRGGGELFF,TGTGCCAGCAGCCAAAGAAGAGGAGGCGGGGAGCTGTTTTTT
14,TRBV6-6,TRBJ2-7,TRBD1,.,CASSRDRARYEQYF,TGTGCCAGCAGTCGGGACAGAGCTCGATACGAGCAGTACTTC
16,TRBV12-3/TRBV12-4,TRBJ1-1,TRBD1,.,CASSASPGGMNTEAFF,TGTGCCAGCAGTGCCTCCCCAGGGGGGATGAACACTGAAGCTTTCTTT
13,TRBV5-6,TRBJ2-7,.,.,CASSLDRVREQYF,TGTGCCAGCAGCTTGGACAGGGTAAGGGAGCAGTACTTC
17,TRBV5-1,TRBJ2-1,.,.,CASSLAMADWGFDEQFF,TGCGCCAGCAGCTTGGCCATGGCGGACTGGGGGTTCGATGAGCAGTTCTTC
11,TRBV7-2,TRBJ2-7,.,.,CASSLTHEQYF,TGTGCCAGCAGCTTGACCCACGAGCAGTACTTC
12,TRBV20-1,TRBJ2-5,.,few,CSAGKVGETQYF,TGCAGTGCCGGGAAAGTTGGGGAGACCCAGTACTTC
16,TRBV5-6,TRBJ2-1,TRBD1,.,CASSWGTGRGNNEQFF,TGTGCCAGCAGCTGGGGGACAGGGAGAGGGAACAATGAGCAGTTCTTC
12,TRBV3-1,TRBJ2-1,.,few,CASSQEWTLLIF,TGTGCCAGCAGCCAAGAATGGACTCTTCTAATCTTC
16,TRBV7-2,TRBJ2-1,TRBD2,few,CASSLASSGVYNEQFF,TGTGCCAGCAGCTTAGCGTCCAGCGGGGTTTACAATGAGCAGTTCTTC
14,TRBV20-1,TRBJ1-6,TRBD1,.,CSANTQGVNSPLHF,TGCAGTGCTAATACCCAGGGGGTAAATTCACCCCTCCACTTT
14,TRBV20-1,TRBJ2-1,.,few,CSASGMNYESTRFF,TGCAGTGCTAGTGGTATGAATTATGAGTCTACGCGGTTCTTC
13,TRBV3-1,TRBJ1-5,.,few,CASSGAPNQPQHF,TGTGCCAGCAGCGGGGCTCCCAATCAGCCCCAGCATTTT
13,TRBV7-2,TRBJ2-1,TRBD1,many,CASSPGTGREQFF,TGTGCCAGCAGCCCCGGGACAGGACGGGAGCAGTTCTTC
14,TRBV18,TRBJ2-1,.,.,CASSSPLGENEQFF,TGTGCCAGCTCCAGTCCGTTGGGCGAAAATGAGCAGTTCTTC
15,TRBV28,TRBJ1-1,TRBD1,.,CASSPPQGGGTEAFF,TGTGCCAGCAGTCCCCCACAGGGGGGGGGCACTGAAGCTTTCTTT
12,TRBV20-1,TRBJ2-3,.,few,CSASYNTDTQYF,TGCAGTGCTAGTTATAACACAGATACGCAGTATTTT
14,TRBV28,TRBJ2-3,.,.,CATYDWSGTDTQYF,TGTGCCACCTATGACTGGTCTGGCACAGATACGCAGTATTTT
14,TRBV6-5,TRBJ2-7,.,.,CASSTTGTSDEQYF,TGTGCCAGCAGTACCACCGGGACATCGGACGAGCAGTACTTC
13,TRBV20-1,TRBJ1-1,.,few,CSARGQRYTEAFF,TGCAGTGCTAGAGGACAGAGATACACTGAAGCTTTCTTT
15,TRBV4-3,TRBJ2-7,.,many,CASSQKQGSSYEQYF,TGCGCCAGCAGCCAAAAACAGGGCTCCTCCTACGAGCAGTACTTC